This T cell receptor (beta chain) came from a study of blood T cell repertoires in COVID-19. Looking at the study overall: Two negative PCRs, clearance, or symptom resolution had been documented for recovered Cohort 3 donors.

The CDR3 is made up of 15 amino acids. V dropped 4 bases and J dropped 0 bases, with 9 bases sitting between them. CDR1 and CDR2 from the germline V gene are LNHDA and SQIVND (reference sequence). Researchers sorted participants into cohorts using their self-reported clinical history. Some clones are missing from TCRdb's copy, which holds only in-frame ones; the method was immunoSEQ multiplex PCR. The table lists roughly 150,000 clones, about 80% of them singletons. Sequencing used PBMCs or T cells enriched from blood (not recorded which). The receptor was isolated from a woman aged 70 to 79 in a cohort exposed to, infected with or recovered from COVID-19 (not recorded which). The chain has TRBV19 and TRBJ1-4; D not resolved. The CDR3 spells CASSTSSATNEKLFF. The CDR3 nucleotides read TGTGCCAGTAGTACCTCGTCTGCAACTAATGAAAAACTGTTTTTT.